In its sample, the clone carrying this T cell receptor beta chain was seen a few times. Its antigen is currently unknown. V was shortened by 0 bases and J by 3 bases, with 17 bases between the two germline ends. Germline V gene lookup returns CDR1 DFQATT and CDR2 SNEGSKA (reference sequence). The CDR3 loop spans 16 amino acids. The data derive from a study of T-cell memory formation after mild COVID-19. Study findings and constraints: A second wave expanding day 15 to 37 was CD4+-biased; contracting clones were balanced. Among clones peaking at day 37 in the second wave, SARS-CoV-2 specificity remained unconfirmed.

TCRdb redid the calling of the 5' RACE reads with MiXCR, one entry per CDR3 protein. In the table there are about 50,000 distinct CDR3 sequences, around 10% of which are singletons. The chain has TRBV20-1 and TRBJ1-2; perhaps TRBD1 as D (5 bases). The TCR comes from a man aged 18-30 years who had mild COVID-19 (a few samples of this study predate the infection). Cell type and time point are not known. Sequencing was carried out using PBMCs or a T cell subset sorted from them (not recorded which). Here the CDR3 DNA reads TGCAGTGCTAGAGATCGTGCCACAGGTTATGACTATGGCTACACCTTC. Translating gives CSARDRATGYDYGYTF.